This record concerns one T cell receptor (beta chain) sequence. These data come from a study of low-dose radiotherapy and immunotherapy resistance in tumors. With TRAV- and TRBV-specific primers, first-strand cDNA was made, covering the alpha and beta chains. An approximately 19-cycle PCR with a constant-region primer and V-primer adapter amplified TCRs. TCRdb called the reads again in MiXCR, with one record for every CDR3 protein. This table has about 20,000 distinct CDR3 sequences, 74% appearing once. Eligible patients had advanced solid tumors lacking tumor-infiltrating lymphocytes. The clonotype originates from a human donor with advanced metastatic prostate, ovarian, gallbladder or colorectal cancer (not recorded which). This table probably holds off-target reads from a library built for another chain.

The CDR3 nucleotides are TGTGCCAGCAGCCTGGGACAGGAAATATACGAGCAGTACTTC. As protein: CASSLGQEIYEQYF. The chain employs TRBV5-8 and TRBJ2-7; 8 bases are shared with TRBD1. Per the germline V gene, CDR1 is SGHTS and CDR2 is YDEGEE. V shed 4 bases and J 4 bases; nucleotides not matched to a gene: 7. The length of the CDR3 is 14 residues.